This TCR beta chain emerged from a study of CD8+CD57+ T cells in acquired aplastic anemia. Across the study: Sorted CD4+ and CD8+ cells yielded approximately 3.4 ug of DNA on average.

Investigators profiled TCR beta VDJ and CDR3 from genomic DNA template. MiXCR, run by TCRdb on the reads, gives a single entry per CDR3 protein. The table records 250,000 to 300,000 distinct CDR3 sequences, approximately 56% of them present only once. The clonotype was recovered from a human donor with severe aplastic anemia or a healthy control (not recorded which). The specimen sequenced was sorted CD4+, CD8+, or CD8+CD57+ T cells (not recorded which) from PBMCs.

The CDR3 sequence is CASSSAGTGGGYTF. The DNA for the CDR3 is TGTGCCAGCAGCTCAGCCGGGACAGGGGGCGGCTACACCTTC. The chain employs TRBV5-5 and TRBJ1-2, with 12 bases fitting TRBD1. CDR3 size: 14 residues. Germline-derived CDR1 and CDR2 are SGHKS and YYEKEE (reference sequence). The trim removed 3 bases at V and 8 bases at J, leaving 5 bases unmatched.